The rows below give T cell receptor beta chains drawn from one sample of a study of CD8 T cells in Susac syndrome. TCRdb itself ran the immunoSEQ multiplex PCR reads through MiXCR, one entry per CDR3 protein. This sample has about 300,000 distinct CDR3 sequences, with 75% to 85% found just once. The specimen sequenced was CD8+ T cells from PBMCs. The receptor set was obtained from a human donor with multiple sclerosis. The CDR3 runs from the conserved cysteine through the conserved F or W. The D gene is left open where the match is weak. Only some rows state a clone size, as once, few, many or a class for expanded clones.

abundance: once
j_gene: TRBJ2-7
d_gene: TRBD1
v_gene: TRBV4-2
CDR3aa: CASSQELDRIYEQYF
CDR3nt: TGTGCCAGCAGCCAAGAATTGGACAGGATCTACGAGCAGTACTTC

abundance: -
j_gene: TRBJ1-2
d_gene: -
v_gene: TRBV19
CDR3aa: CASSPVLGQGYTF
CDR3nt: TGTGCCAGTAGTCCGGTTTTAGGGCAAGGCTACACCTTC

abundance: once
j_gene: TRBJ2-5
d_gene: TRBD2
v_gene: TRBV10-2
CDR3aa: CAIGTSGDQETQYF
CDR3nt: TGCGCCATCGGGACTAGCGGAGACCAAGAGACCCAGTACTTC

abundance: -
j_gene: TRBJ1-1
d_gene: -
v_gene: TRBV9
CDR3aa: CASSVAGRLNTEAFF
CDR3nt: TGTGCCAGCAGCGTAGCGGGACGGTTGAACACTGAAGCTTTCTTT

abundance: -
j_gene: TRBJ1-2
d_gene: TRBD1
v_gene: TRBV27
CDR3aa: CASSASGTGNGYTF
CDR3nt: TGTGCCAGCAGTGCTTCCGGGACAGGGAATGGCTACACCTTC

abundance: -
j_gene: TRBJ2-7
d_gene: TRBD2
v_gene: TRBV7-2
CDR3aa: CASSFTSGQYEQYF
CDR3nt: TGTGCCAGCAGCTTCACTAGCGGTCAGTACGAGCAGTACTTC

abundance: -
j_gene: TRBJ1-5
d_gene: -
v_gene: TRBV29-1
CDR3aa: CSVRGNNQPQHF
CDR3nt: TGCAGCGTTAGAGGTAACAATCAGCCCCAGCATTTT

abundance: -
j_gene: TRBJ2-1
d_gene: TRBD1
v_gene: TRBV6-1
CDR3aa: CASIWTGYQSTIYNEQFF
CDR3nt: TGTGCCAGCATATGGACAGGGTATCAGTCTACAATCTACAATGAGCAGTTCTTC

abundance: -
j_gene: TRBJ1-5
d_gene: -
v_gene: TRBV3-1
CDR3aa: CASSQAGPGNQPQHF
CDR3nt: TGTGCCAGCAGCCAAGCGGGACCTGGCAATCAGCCCCAGCATTTT

abundance: few
j_gene: TRBJ2-1
d_gene: TRBD1
v_gene: TRBV6-5
CDR3aa: CASSYGQGQNEQFF
CDR3nt: TGTGCCAGCAGTTACGGACAGGGCCAGAATGAGCAGTTCTTC

abundance: -
j_gene: TRBJ2-3
d_gene: -
v_gene: TRBV4-1
CDR3aa: CASSQDWEDTITQYF
CDR3nt: TGCGCCAGCAGCCAAGATTGGGAAGACACCATTACGCAGTATTTT

abundance: few
j_gene: TRBJ2-7
d_gene: -
v_gene: TRBV4-1
CDR3aa: CASSQVPVWSDEQYF
CDR3nt: TGCGCCAGCAGCCAAGTACCGGTCTGGAGTGACGAGCAGTACTTC

abundance: once
j_gene: TRBJ2-7
d_gene: -
v_gene: TRBV21-1
CDR3aa: CASSIIRQGVRYEQYF
CDR3nt: TGTGCCAGCTCAATTATTCGACAGGGGGTTCGCTACGAGCAGTACTTC

abundance: -
j_gene: TRBJ1-1
d_gene: -
v_gene: TRBV13
CDR3aa: CASSLGGTPNTEAFF
CDR3nt: TGTGCCAGCAGCTTAGGTGGTACACCGAACACTGAAGCTTTCTTT

abundance: -
j_gene: TRBJ1-2
d_gene: TRBD1
v_gene: TRBV7-9
CDR3aa: CASSSEGRGEVGYTF
CDR3nt: TGTGCCAGCAGCTCCGAGGGCAGGGGGGAGGTTGGCTACACCTTC

abundance: -
j_gene: TRBJ2-5
d_gene: TRBD2
v_gene: TRBV4-1
CDR3aa: CASSQGVRTSGTIETQYF
CDR3nt: TGCGCCAGCAGCCAAGGTGTGAGGACTAGCGGGACTATTGAGACCCAGTACTTC

abundance: -
j_gene: TRBJ2-1
d_gene: TRBD2
v_gene: TRBV2
CDR3aa: CASPGGLYNEQFF
CDR3nt: TGTGCCAGTCCGGGAGGCCTTTACAATGAGCAGTTCTTC

abundance: -
j_gene: TRBJ1-4
d_gene: -
v_gene: TRBV30
CDR3aa: CAVRAEGLPVPNEKLFF
CDR3nt: TGTGCCGTGAGGGCGGAGGGGCTGCCCGTACCTAATGAAAAACTGTTTTTT

abundance: -
j_gene: TRBJ2-3
d_gene: TRBD2
v_gene: TRBV4-3
CDR3aa: CASSPRAGGLPDTQYF
CDR3nt: TGCGCCAGCAGCCCACGAGCGGGAGGTCTACCAGATACGCAGTATTTT

abundance: -
j_gene: TRBJ2-7
d_gene: TRBD1
v_gene: TRBV7-9
CDR3aa: CASSPPGQGAGREQYF
CDR3nt: TGTGCCAGCAGCCCCCCGGGGCAGGGGGCGGGTCGCGAGCAGTACTTC

abundance: -
j_gene: TRBJ2-7
d_gene: -
v_gene: TRBV28
CDR3aa: CASSSDVSYEQYF
CDR3nt: TGTGCCAGCAGTTCGGATGTAAGCTACGAGCAGTACTTC

abundance: few
j_gene: TRBJ1-1
d_gene: -
v_gene: TRBV5-4
CDR3aa: CASSLAIASTNTEAFF
CDR3nt: TGTGCCAGCAGCTTGGCCATCGCTTCTACGAACACTGAAGCTTTCTTT